Below, 19 T cell receptor beta chains from the same sample are listed, as sequenced in a study of monozygotic twins with inflammatory bowel disease. TCRdb reprocessed the 5' RACE reads, keeping one entry per CDR3 protein, no DNA. In all, the sample yields 300,000 to 400,000 distinct CDR3 sequences. The sequencing sample was made of blood. Every receptor here comes from a human donor with ulcerative colitis or Crohn's disease, or a healthy co-twin of an affected twin (not recorded which).

The chain links TRBV20-1 to TRBJ1-2. Germline V lookup: CDR1 DFQATT, CDR2 SNEGSKA (reference sequence). The CDR3 totals 13 residues. CDR3 region: CSAMVRSRDGYTF.

The chain combines TRBV15 with TRBJ2-1; TCRdb's D call of TRBD1 is untestable without DNA. Germline CDR1 and CDR2: LNHNV and YYDKDF (reference sequence). This CDR3 comprises 16 residues. CDR3 region: CATSRAAGIPWDEQFF.

The CDR3: CASSLWGSYNEQFF. The chain combines TRBV5-6 with TRBJ2-1. Germline V CDR1 and CDR2: SGHDT, YYEEEE. This CDR3 has 14 residues.

V gene TRBV6-1 combines with J gene TRBJ2-1; the TCRdb D gene call, TRBD2, has no DNA to confirm it. The CDR3 length is 14 residues. Germline lookup yields CDR1 MNHNS and CDR2 SASEGT. The CDR3 reads CASTDGGPSREQFF.

V is TRBV12-3 or TRBV12-4 and J is TRBJ2-6; TCRdb indicates TRBD1, and absent DNA this call remains unverified. CDR3 length: 16 residues. CDR3 region: CASRDREGSGANVLTF.

This chain joins TRBV4-3 and TRBJ2-6; the TCRdb D gene call, TRBD1, has no DNA to confirm it. The CDR3 runs to 15 residues. CDR1 LGHNA and CDR2 YSLEER come from the germline V gene. The CDR3 loop reads CASRLRGTGANVLTF.

The CDR3 region is CASSNSGGATGELFF. V usage is TRBV7-3 and J usage is TRBJ2-2; the D call of TRBD2 rests on TCRdb alone, since no DNA is present to check it. The CDR3 runs to 15 residues. Germline CDR1 is SGHTA and CDR2 is FQGTGA.

The chain couples TRBV5-4 to TRBJ2-1; TCRdb outputs TRBD2, but without DNA this stays unchecked. This CDR3 is built from 19 residues. Per germline, CDR1 SGHNT and CDR2 YYREEE (reference sequence). This CDR3 reads CASSLTTSGGNYPYNEQFF.

The genes are TRBV4-3 and TRBJ1-2. Germline lookup yields CDR1 LGHNA and CDR2 YSLEER. The CDR3 contains 16 residues. The CDR3 spells CASSHSRSLAYYGYTF.

The gene calls are TRBV6-2 or TRBV6-3 and TRBJ1-3. CDR1 is MNHEY and CDR2 is SVGEGT in the germline V gene. This CDR3 contains 14 residues. CDR3 protein: CASTAHNSGNTIYF.

V and J are TRBV20-1 and TRBJ2-3. CDR1 and CDR2 from the germline V gene are DFQATT and SNEGSKA (reference sequence). This CDR3 is built from 13 residues. CDR3 protein: CSAIRLVTDTQYF.

The gene calls are TRBV3-1 and TRBJ1-1; as DNA is missing, the TRBD1 call by TCRdb cannot be tested. CDR1 is LGHDT, CDR2 YNNKEL, per germline (reference sequence). The CDR3 is 17 amino acids. The CDR3 protein is CASSLKVVRDRVPEAFF.

This rearrangement joins TRBV5-1 to TRBJ2-7; with no DNA, the TCRdb D assignment of TRBD1 cannot be verified. This CDR3 is built from 14 residues. CDR1 SGHRS and CDR2 YFSETQ come from the germline V gene. The CDR3: CASSHTEQGYEQYF.

The chain links TRBV10-2 to TRBJ2-3; TCRdb's assignment of TRBD2 cannot be checked, as there is no DNA. The germline V gene has CDR1 WSHSY and CDR2 SAAADI. CDR3 length: 14 residues. This chain's CDR3 is CASRTSGGGDTQYF.

The rearrangement joins TRBV2 to TRBJ2-1; TCRdb's D call of TRBD2 is untestable without DNA. Germline CDR1 and CDR2: SNHLY and FYNNEI. The length of the CDR3 is 15 residues. This chain's CDR3 is CASTSGGVGYNEQFF.

CDR3 residues: CASTYMGATEAFF. The chain recombines TRBV12-3 or TRBV12-4 with TRBJ1-1; there is no DNA to check the TCRdb D call of TRBD1. The CDR3 runs 13 residues.

The rearrangement uses TRBV4-3 and TRBJ2-7; TCRdb selects TRBD1, and the lack of DNA leaves this call unchecked. In germline, CDR1 is LGHNA, CDR2 YSLEER. There are 15 residues in the CDR3. The CDR3 spells CASSQVVGPSYEQYF.

The V and J genes are TRBV19 and TRBJ1-5; the TRBD1 assignment by TCRdb is unverifiable without DNA. Germline V lookup: CDR1 LNHDA, CDR2 SQIVND (reference sequence). This CDR3 has 16 residues. The CDR3 region is CASSIMAGESNQPQHF. The complete variable domain, with remaining parts taken from reference TRBV19 and TRBJ1-5, reads DGGITQSPKYLFRKEGQNVTLSCEQNLNHDAMYWYRQDPGQGLRLIYYSQIVNDFQKGDIAEGYSVSREKKESFPLTVTSAQKNPTAFYLCASSIMAGESNQPQHFGDGTRLSIL.

This chain links TRBV3-1 with TRBJ1-1. The CDR3 sequence is 12 residues long. Per germline, CDR1 LGHDT and CDR2 YNNKEL (reference sequence). CDR3 loop: CASSQAGSGTFF. The variable domain in full, completed from reference TRBV3-1 and TRBJ1-1, reads DTAVSQTPKYLVTQMGNDKSIKCEQNLGHDTMYWYKQDSKKFLKIMFSYNNKELIINETVPNRFSPKSPDKAHLNLHINSLELGDSAVYFCASSQAGSGTFFGQGTRLTVV.